A selection of T cell receptor beta chains follows, all from one sample in a study of T cells in Graves' hyperthyroidism and ophthalmopathy. TCRdb redid the calling of the multiplex PCR reads with MiXCR, one entry per CDR3 protein. The table has hundreds of thousands of distinct CDR3 sequences, 15% to 20% seen once. Sequencing input: blood. These receptors were taken from a man aged 40-49 years with Graves' ophthalmopathy. Both conserved end residues are part of each CDR3. A D gene is named only where the DNA matches it firmly. Not all rows give a size; the values are once, few, many and, for expanded clones, a class.

J gene: TRBJ2-7; D gene: TRBD2; clone size: few; V gene: TRBV29-1; CDR3 protein: CSAGGVYEQYF; CDR3 DNA: TGCAGCGCTGGGGGGGTTTACGAGCAGTACTTC
J gene: TRBJ1-6; D gene: .; clone size: few; V gene: TRBV2; CDR3 protein: CASRPQGDSPLHF; CDR3 DNA: TGTGCCAGCCGGCCACAGGGCGATTCACCCCTCCACTTT
J gene: TRBJ2-7; D gene: TRBD1; clone size: few; V gene: TRBV5-1; CDR3 protein: CASTSGGSYEQYF; CDR3 DNA: TGCGCCAGCACCTCAGGGGGCTCCTACGAGCAGTACTTC
J gene: TRBJ1-5; D gene: .; clone size: many; V gene: TRBV28; CDR3 protein: CASSLGWGGGNQPQHF; CDR3 DNA: TGTGCCAGCAGCCTAGGTTGGGGGGGAGGCAATCAGCCCCAGCATTTT
J gene: TRBJ2-1; D gene: .; clone size: many; V gene: TRBV5-1; CDR3 protein: CASSLTGTNYNEQFF; CDR3 DNA: TGCGCCAGCAGCCTCACCGGGACAAACTACAATGAGCAGTTCTTC
J gene: TRBJ1-1; D gene: .; clone size: .; V gene: TRBV6-2/TRBV6-3; CDR3 protein: CASSPRGEAFF; CDR3 DNA: TGTGCCAGCAGCCCCAGGGGAGAAGCTTTCTTT
J gene: TRBJ2-5; D gene: .; clone size: .; V gene: TRBV9; CDR3 protein: CASSVGVGQETQYF; CDR3 DNA: TGTGCCAGCAGCGTAGGCGTCGGCCAAGAGACCCAGTACTTC
J gene: TRBJ1-4; D gene: .; clone size: .; V gene: TRBV15; CDR3 protein: CATSSRAEGPREKLFF; CDR3 DNA: TGTGCCACCAGCAGCCGCGCGGAGGGGCCGAGGGAAAAACTGTTTTTT
J gene: TRBJ2-5; D gene: TRBD2; clone size: .; V gene: TRBV20-1; CDR3 protein: CSARAWGTSGPIQETQYF; CDR3 DNA: TGCAGTGCTAGAGCTTGGGGGACTAGCGGGCCTATCCAAGAGACCCAGTACTTC
J gene: TRBJ2-7; D gene: .; clone size: few; V gene: TRBV6-5; CDR3 protein: CASSSLGTPSDERYF; CDR3 DNA: TGTGCCAGCAGTTCCCTCGGGACTCCCTCCGACGAGCGGTACTTC
J gene: TRBJ2-1; D gene: .; clone size: many; V gene: TRBV2; CDR3 protein: CASSVGRGNEQFF; CDR3 DNA: TGTGCCAGCAGTGTTGGTAGGGGCAATGAGCAGTTCTTC
J gene: TRBJ1-5; D gene: .; clone size: many; V gene: TRBV12-3/TRBV12-4; CDR3 protein: CASRGPGQPQHF; CDR3 DNA: TGTGCCAGCAGGGGGCCGGGTCAGCCCCAGCATTTT
J gene: TRBJ2-1; D gene: TRBD2; clone size: few; V gene: TRBV6-1; CDR3 protein: CASSPFGTSGTNEQFF; CDR3 DNA: TGTGCCAGCAGTCCCTTCGGGACTAGCGGCACCAATGAGCAGTTCTTC
J gene: TRBJ2-5; D gene: TRBD2; clone size: .; V gene: TRBV7-6; CDR3 protein: CASSTGLAGVFETQYF; CDR3 DNA: TGTGCCAGCAGCACCGGACTAGCGGGAGTCTTTGAGACCCAGTACTTC
J gene: TRBJ2-3; D gene: .; clone size: few; V gene: TRBV20-1; CDR3 protein: CSPSLGGRTDTQYF; CDR3 DNA: TGCAGCCCAAGTTTAGGGGGACGCACAGATACGCAGTATTTT
J gene: TRBJ2-2; D gene: TRBD1; clone size: .; V gene: TRBV6-1; CDR3 protein: CASRAGTGRPGELFF; CDR3 DNA: TGTGCCAGCAGGGCCGGGACAGGGCGGCCCGGGGAGCTGTTTTTT
J gene: TRBJ2-1; D gene: .; clone size: .; V gene: TRBV12-3/TRBV12-4; CDR3 protein: CASSGPLAYYNEQFF; CDR3 DNA: TGTGCCAGCAGTGGGCCACTAGCCTACTACAATGAGCAGTTCTTC
J gene: TRBJ1-3; D gene: .; clone size: .; V gene: TRBV20-1; CDR3 protein: CSAGVGTRNTIYF; CDR3 DNA: TGCAGTGCTGGTGTCGGGACTAGAAACACCATATATTTT
J gene: TRBJ2-1; D gene: TRBD2; clone size: .; V gene: TRBV12-3/TRBV12-4; CDR3 protein: CASSPSTSLHEQFF; CDR3 DNA: TGTGCCAGCAGCCCCTCGACTAGCCTACATGAGCAGTTCTTC
J gene: TRBJ2-2; D gene: TRBD2; clone size: .; V gene: TRBV10-3; CDR3 protein: CAINAGGNTGELFF; CDR3 DNA: TGTGCCATCAATGCGGGGGGGAACACCGGGGAGCTGTTTTTT
J gene: TRBJ2-5; D gene: .; clone size: .; V gene: TRBV5-1; CDR3 protein: CASSTGRGLETQYF; CDR3 DNA: TGCGCCAGCAGCACCGGTAGAGGGTTAGAGACCCAGTACTTC
J gene: TRBJ2-5; D gene: .; clone size: .; V gene: TRBV2; CDR3 protein: CASSYSLGGGETQYF; CDR3 DNA: TGTGCCAGCAGTTACTCCCTCGGGGGAGGTGAGACCCAGTACTTC
J gene: TRBJ2-1; D gene: .; clone size: many; V gene: TRBV2; CDR3 protein: CASRLSGRTNNEQFF; CDR3 DNA: TGTGCCAGCAGACTTTCGGGACGCACTAACAATGAGCAGTTCTTC
J gene: TRBJ2-7; D gene: TRBD1; clone size: many; V gene: TRBV5-1; CDR3 protein: CASSLDYTGQGSYEQYF; CDR3 DNA: TGCGCCAGCAGCTTGGACTACACGGGACAGGGCTCCTACGAGCAGTACTTC
J gene: TRBJ2-1; D gene: TRBD1; clone size: once; V gene: TRBV6-2/TRBV6-3; CDR3 protein: CASSVRGQGAIEQFF; CDR3 DNA: TGTGCCAGCAGTGTGAGAGGACAGGGGGCTATTGAGCAGTTCTTC
J gene: TRBJ1-1; D gene: TRBD1; clone size: many; V gene: TRBV18; CDR3 protein: CASSSGGNTEAFF; CDR3 DNA: TGTGCCAGCTCATCAGGGGGGAACACTGAAGCTTTCTTT
J gene: TRBJ2-1; D gene: .; clone size: few; V gene: TRBV7-2; CDR3 protein: CASSIPGVVNNEQFF; CDR3 DNA: TGTGCCAGCAGCATCCCCGGGGTGGTGAACAATGAGCAGTTCTTC